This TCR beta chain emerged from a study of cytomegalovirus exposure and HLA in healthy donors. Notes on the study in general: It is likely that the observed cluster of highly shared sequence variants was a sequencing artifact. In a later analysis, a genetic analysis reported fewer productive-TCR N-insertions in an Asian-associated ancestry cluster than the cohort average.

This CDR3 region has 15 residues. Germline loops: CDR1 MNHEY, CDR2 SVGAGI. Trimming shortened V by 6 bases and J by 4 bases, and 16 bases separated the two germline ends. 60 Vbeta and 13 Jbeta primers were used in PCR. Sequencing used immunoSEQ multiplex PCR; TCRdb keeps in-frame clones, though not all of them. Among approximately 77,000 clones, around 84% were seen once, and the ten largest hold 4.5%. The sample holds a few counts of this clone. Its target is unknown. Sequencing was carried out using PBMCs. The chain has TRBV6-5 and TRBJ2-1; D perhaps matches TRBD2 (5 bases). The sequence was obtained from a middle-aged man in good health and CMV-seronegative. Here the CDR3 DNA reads TGTGCCAGCAGAACGAGGGCAGCCCTTTACAATGAGCAGTTCTTC. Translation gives CASRTRAALYNEQFF.